The 7 T cell receptor beta chains given below trace back to one sample, sequenced in a study of blood T cell repertoires in COVID-19. Profiling relied on immunoSEQ multiplex PCR, and the TCRdb table lists in-frame clones only, not all of them. The sample records about 120,000 clones, 80% to 90% being singletons. Sequences were obtained from peripheral blood. Every receptor here comes from a man in his sixties or seventies with active or convalescent COVID-19.

V is TRBV5-1 and J is TRBJ2-3; TRBD1 agrees at 9 bases. This CDR3 comprises 16 residues. Germline lookup yields CDR1 SGHRS and CDR2 YFSETQ. The V segment lost 4 bases and the J segment 3 bases; nucleotides outside the gene matches: 9. The CDR3 reads CASSPTGTGRTDTQYF. In DNA, the CDR3 is TGCGCCAGCAGCCCCACTGGGACAGGGCGAACAGATACGCAGTATTTT.

This clone was seen once. The V gene is TRBV29-1, the J gene TRBJ1-1; D gene uncertain. CDR1 and CDR2 (germline): SQVTM, ANQGSEA. The V end was cut by 0 bases, the J end by 3 bases, with 11 bases between. The CDR3 totals 14 residues. The CDR3: CSVEEIIGDTEAFF. The CDR3 DNA sequence: TGCAGCGTTGAAGAGATAATCGGGGACACTGAAGCTTTCTTT.

The chain joins TRBV28 to TRBJ1-5; 8 bases fit TRBD1. With V trimmed by 6 bases and J by 6 bases, 4 bases remained unmatched. The germline gives CDR1 MDHEN, CDR2 SYDVKM. The CDR3 runs to 13 residues. The CDR3 DNA reads as TGTGCCAGCAGAGAACAGGGGGGTCAGCCCCAGCATTTT. Amino acids: CASREQGGQPQHF.

The CDR3 DNA is TGTGCCAGCAGTCTCCGGGGGGCTAGCGGGAGAAGAGAGACCCAGTACTTC. Amino acid sequence: CASSLRGASGRRETQYF. The genes are TRBV28 and TRBJ2-5; TRBD2 agrees at 10 bases. V was pared by 5 bases and J by 4 bases, with 13 bases of the junction left unmatched. The CDR3 length is 17 residues. Germline V lookup: CDR1 MDHEN, CDR2 SYDVKM.

The rearrangement uses TRBV7-3 and TRBJ2-5; 11 bases match TRBD2. V shed 0 bases and J 5 bases; nucleotides not matched to a gene: 5. Germline CDR1 reads SGHTA; CDR2 reads FQGTGA. The CDR3 consists of 16 residues. In DNA, the CDR3 is TGTGCCAGCAGCTTAACTAGCGGGAGGGCCGTGGAGACCCAGTACTTC. As protein: CASSLTSGRAVETQYF.

The chain links TRBV10-3 to TRBJ1-2; the match to TRBD1 covers 7 bases. The trim removed 2 bases at V and 6 bases at J, leaving 3 bases unmatched. CDR1 is ENHRY, CDR2 SYGVKD, per germline. The CDR3 extends over 13 amino acids. The CDR3 loop reads CAISEDRDDGYTF. CDR3 sequence (DNA): TGTGCCATCAGTGAGGACAGGGATGATGGCTACACCTTC.

The chain joins TRBV20-1 to TRBJ2-7; D is uncertain. The CDR3 consists of 11 residues. Germline loops: CDR1 DFQATT, CDR2 SNEGSKA (reference sequence). V was cut by 3 bases and J by 9 bases, with 12 bases left in between. The CDR3 bases are TGCAGTGCTAGTGACCTACGAGGGCAGTACTTC. This sequence encodes CSASDLRGQYF.